Listed here are 5 T cell receptor beta chains from one sample, sequenced in a study of blood T cells in healthy people across ages. It was with a sample-barcoded 5' primer and a J-beta primer mix that a second PCR of about 7 to 12 cycles was run. Each CDR3 protein is one row after TCRdb ran MiXCR on the 5' RACE reads. The profile shows some 780,000 distinct CDR3 sequences, just over 55% of them singletons. The sequenced sample was blood. These receptors originate from a man aged 40-50 years in good health.

This clonotype occurred a few times. The chain is built from TRBV25-1 and TRBJ2-5; D gene ambiguous. Germline lookup yields CDR1 MGHDK and CDR2 SYGVNS. CDR3 length: 17 amino acids. Trimming took off 3 bases at V and 4 bases at J, with 21 bases between the two ends. The CDR3 loop is CASSDSPRPEISETQYF. Here the CDR3 DNA reads TGTGCCAGCAGTGATTCCCCGCGACCGGAGATTTCAGAGACCCAGTACTTC.

The chain's CDR3 is CASSPEGNSYGYTF. DNA for the CDR3: TGTGCCAGCAGCCCTGAGGGGAATTCCTATGGCTACACCTTC. The chain carries TRBV2 and TRBJ1-2; D may be TRBD1 (5 bases). The CDR3 extends over 14 amino acids. Germline V CDR1 and CDR2: SNHLY, FYNNEI. Trimming cost V 6 bases and J 4 bases, with 15 bases left between them.

The V and J genes are TRBV7-2 and TRBJ2-1; 7 bases fit TRBD2. The CDR3 has 19 residues. Trimming cost V 5 bases and J 0 bases; bases outside gene matches: 16. From germline, CDR1 is SGHTA and CDR2 FQGNSA. The CDR3 DNA reads TGTGCCAGCAGCCCGCACTCAATACTAGCGAGGAGCTCCTACAATGAGCAGTTCTTC. Its protein product is CASSPHSILARSSYNEQFF. The entire variable domain, with the rest obtained from reference TRBV7-2 and TRBJ2-1, is as follows: GAGVSQSPSNKVTEKGKDVELRCDPISGHTALYWYRQSLGQGLEFLIYFQGNSAPDKSGLPSDRFSAERTGGSVSTLTIQRTQQEDSAVYLCASSPHSILARSSYNEQFFGPGTRLTVL.

The chain employs TRBV18 and TRBJ1-2, with 7 bases matching TRBD1. J lost 3 bases, V lost 3 bases, and 4 bases had no gene match. The CDR3 covers 14 residues. Germline V gene sequence: CDR1 KGHSH, CDR2 LQKENI. CDR3 DNA: TGTGCCAGCTCACCTTATGACAGGGACTATGGCTACACCTTC. It yields the protein CASSPYDRDYGYTF.

The chain has TRBV4-2 and TRBJ1-1, with a tentative D call TRBD1 (5 bases). Germline V gene lookup returns CDR1 LGHNA and CDR2 YNFKEQ. The V and J ends lost 0 bases and 8 bases respectively, with 13 bases between them. The CDR3 is 14 amino acids. The CDR3 reads CASSQELGGAEAFF. The CDR3 DNA reads as TGTGCCAGCAGCCAAGAATTGGGGGGAGCGGAAGCTTTCTTT.